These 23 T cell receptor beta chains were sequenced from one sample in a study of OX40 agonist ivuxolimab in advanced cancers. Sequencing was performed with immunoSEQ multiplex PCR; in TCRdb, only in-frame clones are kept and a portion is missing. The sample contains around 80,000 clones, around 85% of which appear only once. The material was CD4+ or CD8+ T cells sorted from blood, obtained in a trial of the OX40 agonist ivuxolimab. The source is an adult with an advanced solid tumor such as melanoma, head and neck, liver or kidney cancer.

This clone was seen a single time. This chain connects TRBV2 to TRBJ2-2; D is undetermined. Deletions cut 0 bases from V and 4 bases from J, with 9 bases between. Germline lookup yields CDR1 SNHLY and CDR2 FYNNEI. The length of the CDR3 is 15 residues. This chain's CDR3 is CASSEALSVTGELFF. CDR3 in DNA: TGTGCCAGCAGTGAAGCTTTGTCAGTCACCGGGGAGCTGTTTTTT.

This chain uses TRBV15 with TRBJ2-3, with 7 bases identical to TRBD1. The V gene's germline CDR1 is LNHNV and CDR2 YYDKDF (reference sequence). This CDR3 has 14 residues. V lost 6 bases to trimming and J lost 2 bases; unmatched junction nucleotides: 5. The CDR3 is CATRSRGPTDTQYF. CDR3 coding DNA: TGTGCCACCAGGTCTAGGGGGCCCACAGATACGCAGTATTTT.

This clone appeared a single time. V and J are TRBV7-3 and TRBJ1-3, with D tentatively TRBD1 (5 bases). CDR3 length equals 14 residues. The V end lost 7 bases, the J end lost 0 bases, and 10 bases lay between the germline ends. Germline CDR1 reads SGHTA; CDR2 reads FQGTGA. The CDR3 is CASKPTGSGNTIYF. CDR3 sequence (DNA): TGTGCCAGCAAACCTACAGGCTCTGGAAACACCATATATTTT. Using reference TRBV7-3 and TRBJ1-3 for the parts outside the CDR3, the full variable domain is GAGVSQTPSNKVTEKGKYVELRCDPISGHTALYWYRQSLGQGPEFLIYFQGTGAADDSGLPNDRFFAVRPEGSVSTLKIQRTERGDSAVYLCASKPTGSGNTIYFGEGSWLTVV.

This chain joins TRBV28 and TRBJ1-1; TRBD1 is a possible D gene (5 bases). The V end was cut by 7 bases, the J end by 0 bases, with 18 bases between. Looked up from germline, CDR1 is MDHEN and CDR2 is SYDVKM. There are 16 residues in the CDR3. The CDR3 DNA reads TGTGCCAGCAATGGCCCGGGACTGTCCATGAACACTGAAGCTTTCTTT. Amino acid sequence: CASNGPGLSMNTEAFF.

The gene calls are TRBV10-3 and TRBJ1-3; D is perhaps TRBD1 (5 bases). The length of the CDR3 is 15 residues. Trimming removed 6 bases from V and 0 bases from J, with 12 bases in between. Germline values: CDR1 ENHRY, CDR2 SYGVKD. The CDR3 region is CAISPHRGSGNTIYF. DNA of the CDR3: TGTGCCATCAGCCCCCATAGGGGCTCTGGAAACACCATATATTTT.

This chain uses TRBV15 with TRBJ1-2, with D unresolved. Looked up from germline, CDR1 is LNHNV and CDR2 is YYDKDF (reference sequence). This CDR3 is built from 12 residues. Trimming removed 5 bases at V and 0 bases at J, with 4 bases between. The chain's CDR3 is CATSSANYGYTF. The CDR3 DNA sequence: TGTGCCACCAGCTCCGCTAACTATGGCTACACCTTC.

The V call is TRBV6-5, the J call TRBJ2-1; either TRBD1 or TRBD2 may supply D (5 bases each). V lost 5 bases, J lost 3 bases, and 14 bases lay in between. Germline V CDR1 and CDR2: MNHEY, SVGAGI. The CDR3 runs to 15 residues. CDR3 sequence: CASSSQPGLYNEQFF. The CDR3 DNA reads TGTGCCAGCAGTAGCCAACCGGGGCTCTACAATGAGCAGTTCTTC.

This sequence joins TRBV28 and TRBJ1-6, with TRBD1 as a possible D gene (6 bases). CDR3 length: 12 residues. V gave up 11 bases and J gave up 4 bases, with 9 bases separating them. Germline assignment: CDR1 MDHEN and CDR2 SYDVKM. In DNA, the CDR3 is TGTGCCCTGGGGGCATATAATTCACCCCTCCACTTT. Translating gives CALGAYNSPLHF.

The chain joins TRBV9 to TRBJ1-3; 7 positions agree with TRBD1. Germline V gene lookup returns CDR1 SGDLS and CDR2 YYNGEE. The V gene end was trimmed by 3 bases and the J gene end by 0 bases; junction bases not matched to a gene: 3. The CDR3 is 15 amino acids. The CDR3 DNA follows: TGTGCCAGCAGCGCTCAGGGGGACTCTGGAAACACCATATATTTT. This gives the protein CASSAQGDSGNTIYF.

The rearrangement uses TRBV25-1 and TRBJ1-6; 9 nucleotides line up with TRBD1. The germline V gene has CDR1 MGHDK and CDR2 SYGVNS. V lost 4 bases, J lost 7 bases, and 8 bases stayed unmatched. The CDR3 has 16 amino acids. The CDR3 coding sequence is TGTGCCAGCAGTGCAGACAGGGGGTCAAAAAATTCACCCCTCCACTTT. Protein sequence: CASSADRGSKNSPLHF.

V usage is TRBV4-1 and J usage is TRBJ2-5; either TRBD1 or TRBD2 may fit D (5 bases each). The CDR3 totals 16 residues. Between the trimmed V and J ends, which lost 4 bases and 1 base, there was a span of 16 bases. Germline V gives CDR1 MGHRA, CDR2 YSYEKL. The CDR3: CASSPSGPQFQETQYF. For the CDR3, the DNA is TGCGCCAGCAGCCCTTCGGGACCACAGTTCCAAGAGACCCAGTACTTC.

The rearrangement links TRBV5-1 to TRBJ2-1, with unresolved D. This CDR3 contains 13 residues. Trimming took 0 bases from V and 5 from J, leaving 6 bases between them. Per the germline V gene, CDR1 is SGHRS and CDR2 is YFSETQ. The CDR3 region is CASSLDRNNEQFF. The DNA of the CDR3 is TGCGCCAGCAGCTTGGACAGAAACAATGAGCAGTTCTTC.

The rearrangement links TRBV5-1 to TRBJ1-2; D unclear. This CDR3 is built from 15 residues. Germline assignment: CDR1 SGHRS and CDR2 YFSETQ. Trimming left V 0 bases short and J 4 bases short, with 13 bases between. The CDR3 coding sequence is TGCGCCAGCAGCTTGGATTCGACGGCGGCCTATGGCTACACCTTC. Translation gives CASSLDSTAAYGYTF.

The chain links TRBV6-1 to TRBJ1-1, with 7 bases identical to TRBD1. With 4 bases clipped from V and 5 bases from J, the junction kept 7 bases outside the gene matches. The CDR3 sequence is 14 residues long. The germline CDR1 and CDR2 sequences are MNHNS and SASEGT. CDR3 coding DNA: TGTGCCAGCAGTGTGGAGGGGGCTGGGACTGAAGCTTTCTTT. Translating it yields CASSVEGAGTEAFF.

CDR3 nucleotides: TGTGCCAGCTCACCGGACAGGGCAGAGACCCAGTACTTC. As protein: CASSPDRAETQYF. The rearrangement joins TRBV18 to TRBJ2-5, with TRBD1 matching 8 bases. The V and J ends lost 3 bases and 4 bases, in that order; junction bases with no gene match: 1. CDR3 length equals 13 residues. Germline V gives CDR1 KGHSH, CDR2 LQKENI.

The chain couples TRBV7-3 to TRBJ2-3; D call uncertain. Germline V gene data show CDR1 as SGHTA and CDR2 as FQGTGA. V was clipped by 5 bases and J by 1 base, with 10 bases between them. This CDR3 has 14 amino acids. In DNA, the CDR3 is TGTGCCAGCAGCCCTTTTTCTGGCACAGATACGCAGTATTTT. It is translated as CASSPFSGTDTQYF.

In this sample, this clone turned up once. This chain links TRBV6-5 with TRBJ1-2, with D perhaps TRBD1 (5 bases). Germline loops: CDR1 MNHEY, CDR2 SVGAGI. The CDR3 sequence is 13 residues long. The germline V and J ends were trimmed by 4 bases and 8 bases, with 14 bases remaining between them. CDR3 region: CASSLGAVKGYTF. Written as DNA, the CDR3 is TGTGCCAGCAGTTTAGGGGCCGTGAAGGGCTACACCTTC.

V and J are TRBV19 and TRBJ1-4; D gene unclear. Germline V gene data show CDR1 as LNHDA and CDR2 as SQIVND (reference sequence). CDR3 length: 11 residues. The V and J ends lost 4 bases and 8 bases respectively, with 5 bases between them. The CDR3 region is CASSNREKLFF. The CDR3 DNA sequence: TGTGCCAGTAGTAACCGGGAAAAACTGTTTTTT. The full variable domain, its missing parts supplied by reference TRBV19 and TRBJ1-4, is DGGITQSPKYLFRKEGQNVTLSCEQNLNHDAMYWYRQDPGQGLRLIYYSQIVNDFQKGDIAEGYSVSREKKESFPLTVTSAQKNPTAFYLCASSNREKLFFGSGTQLSVL.

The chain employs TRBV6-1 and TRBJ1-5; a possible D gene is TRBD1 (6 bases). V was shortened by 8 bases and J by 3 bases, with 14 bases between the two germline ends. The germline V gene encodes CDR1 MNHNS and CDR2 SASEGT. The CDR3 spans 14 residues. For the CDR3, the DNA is TGTGCCAGCTCGACAGGAATATACAATCAGCCCCAGCATTTT. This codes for CASSTGIYNQPQHF.

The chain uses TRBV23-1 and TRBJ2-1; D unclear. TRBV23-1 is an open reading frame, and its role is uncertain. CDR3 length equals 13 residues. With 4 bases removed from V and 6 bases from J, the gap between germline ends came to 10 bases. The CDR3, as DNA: TGCGCCAGCAGTCCCGTCCCCCTCAATGAGCAGTTCTTC. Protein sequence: CASSPVPLNEQFF.

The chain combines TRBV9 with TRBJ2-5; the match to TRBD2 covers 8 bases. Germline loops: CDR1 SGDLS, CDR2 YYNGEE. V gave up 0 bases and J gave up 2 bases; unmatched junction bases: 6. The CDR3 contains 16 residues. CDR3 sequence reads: CASSVVGGGFQETQYF. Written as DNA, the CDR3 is TGTGCCAGCAGCGTAGTAGGCGGGGGGTTTCAAGAGACCCAGTACTTC.

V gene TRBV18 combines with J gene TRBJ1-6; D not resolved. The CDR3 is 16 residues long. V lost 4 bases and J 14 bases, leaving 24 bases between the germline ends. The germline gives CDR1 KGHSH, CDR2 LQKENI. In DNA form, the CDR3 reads TGTGCCAGCTCACTGACTCCTGGGTCGTCTCTGAGGACCCTCCACTTT. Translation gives CASSLTPGSSLRTLHF.

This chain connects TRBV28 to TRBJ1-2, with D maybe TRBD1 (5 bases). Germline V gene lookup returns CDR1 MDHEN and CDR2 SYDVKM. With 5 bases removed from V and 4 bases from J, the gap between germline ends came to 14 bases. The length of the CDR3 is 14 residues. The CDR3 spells CASSSQGRIYGYTF. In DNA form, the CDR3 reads TGTGCCAGCAGTAGCCAGGGAAGGATCTATGGCTACACCTTC.